This T cell receptor beta chain came from a study of Graves' ophthalmopathy and Graves' hyperthyroidism (dated by TCRdb to between 2018 and 2020). Notes on the research overall: Peripheral blood samples were taken at the time of initial diagnosis, before any treatment was given. In total, 135 blood samples were TCR-sequenced: 40 to 45 ophthalmopathy, around 75 hyperthyroidism and 17 hyperthyroidism-to-ophthalmopathy patients. To explore V-J signatures that separate ophthalmopathy from hyperthyroidism, a discovery set of 95 to 100 patients was enrolled, consisting of 43 with ophthalmopathy and 55 to 65 with stable hyperthyroidism. For independent validation, a separate cohort was made up of around 18 hyperthyroidism patients plus 17 patients who later progressed from hyperthyroidism to ophthalmopathy. In more than five hyperthyroidism patients, T-cell repertoires of thyroid tissue and blood were compared. The study used TCR beta repertoire signatures to distinguish Graves' ophthalmopathy from Graves' hyperthyroidism and to predict progression to ophthalmopathy. Once sampling was done, hyperthyroidism patients were given methimazole at a starting dose of 30 mg daily, while ophthalmopathy patients were given high-dose intravenous methylprednisolone. General findings and caveats noted by the study authors: Most of the expanded thyroid clonotypes with a frequency above 0.001 were also detected in blood, and it was suggested that the thyroid immune response may be reflected by blood repertoires. Ophthalmopathy was separated from stable hyperthyroidism by the 13-signature model with about 85% sensitivity and approximately 84% specificity in cross-validation and with 80%/75% in the test set. In validation, the model predicted ophthalmopathy progression with roughly 68% sensitivity and 72.22% specificity; roughly eleven predicted patients were CT-confirmed with GO in a median of around 6.5 months. No statistical method was used to predetermine the sample size, and group allocation was not hidden from the investigators.

Ophthalmopathy patients had moderately to severely active disease, Clinical Activity Score of at least 3, NOSPECS grade of at least 4, and disease duration under 3 months. Patients with other autoimmune diseases, uncontrolled infections, pregnancy or lactation were excluded from the study. Clinical symptoms, serum thyroxine, TRAb, thyroid ultrasound and orbital computed tomography formed the basis of the diagnosis. Using Ficoll-Paque density gradient centrifugation, PBMCs were isolated from over 8.5 ml of fresh peripheral blood. Trizol reagent was used to extract the total RNA, and its quality was then checked on an Agilent 2100 Bioanalyzer. TCR beta CDR3 regions were amplified from RNA transcripts for repertoire sequencing. A first-round RT-PCR used HTBI primers with the Qiagen OneStep RT-PCR kit, followed by a second-round multiplex PCR, size selection and purification. The libraries underwent paired-end sequencing with 100 bp reads on an Illumina HiSeq2000. The original pipeline was this. SOAPnuke was used to process the reads, throwing out any read that had adapters, had uncalled bases, had a mean Phred below 15, or lacked an exact constant-primer or identifier match. COPE v1.2.5 was used to merge the high-quality paired reads. Unique nucleotide sequences were defined as clonotypes and aligned to IMGT TRB V, D and J references using MiTCR v1.1. The analysis was limited to V-J combinations with a frequency above 0.0001, which together covered roughly 99% of repertoires. For each V-J combination, a TCR clonal expansion and chaos score was defined as the ratio of F50 clonal expansion to chaos observed in the TCRdist matrix. Welch's t-statistics and random forest were used to narrow the features down to more than 10 V-J combinations, which were then fed into a naive Bayes classifier. The Morisita-Horn index was used to measure how similar the thyroid and blood repertoires were. The public reads were quality trimmed at Q25 with fastp and then assembled into clones with MiXCR by TCRdb, keeping productive beta chains. Rows matching on CDR3 protein sequence are summarized as one entry with the most common DNA and genes. The V and J calls here are based on TCRdb, not the publication. The sample yields about 740,000 distinct CDR3 sequences; roughly two fifths were counted once. The ten largest clones add up to 44% of the sample.

This clonotype turned up a few times. Its antigen is not yet known. Base qualities are not provided; no much larger clone lies one nucleotide away. Its CDR3 holds 13 amino acids, cysteine through phenylalanine. Of all the DNA, just the CDR3 is kept, 39 bases in frame from base 1. The germline V gene yields ENHRY for CDR1 and SYGVKD for CDR2. At the junction V is shortened by 10 bases and J by 1 base; bases outside the gene matches: 5. Sequencing used peripheral blood. The source of this sequence is an adult man with Graves' ophthalmopathy. The chain joins TRBV10-3 to TRBJ2-7, and 9 junctional nucleotides match TRBD1. The CDR3 corresponds to CATADRGSYEQYF. The nucleotide sequence is given as TGTGCCACCGCGGACAGGGGATCCTACGAGCAGTACTTC.